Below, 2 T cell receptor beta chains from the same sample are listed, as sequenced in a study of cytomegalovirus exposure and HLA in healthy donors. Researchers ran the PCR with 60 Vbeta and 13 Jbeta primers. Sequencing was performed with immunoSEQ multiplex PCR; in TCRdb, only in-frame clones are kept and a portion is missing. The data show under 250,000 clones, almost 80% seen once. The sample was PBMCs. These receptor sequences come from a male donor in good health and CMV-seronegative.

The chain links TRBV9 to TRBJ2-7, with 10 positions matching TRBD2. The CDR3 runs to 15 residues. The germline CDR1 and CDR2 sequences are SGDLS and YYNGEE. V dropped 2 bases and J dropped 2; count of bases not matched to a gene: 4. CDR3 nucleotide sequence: TGTGCCAGCAGCGTCTCAGCGGGGGGGACCTACGAGCAGTACTTC. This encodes CASSVSAGGTYEQYF. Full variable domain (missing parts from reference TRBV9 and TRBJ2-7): DSGVTQTPKHLITATGQRVTLRCSPRSGDLSVYWYQQSLDQGLQFLIQYYNGEERAKGNILERFSAQQFPDLHSELNLSSLELGDSALYFCASSVSAGGTYEQYFGPGTRLTVT.

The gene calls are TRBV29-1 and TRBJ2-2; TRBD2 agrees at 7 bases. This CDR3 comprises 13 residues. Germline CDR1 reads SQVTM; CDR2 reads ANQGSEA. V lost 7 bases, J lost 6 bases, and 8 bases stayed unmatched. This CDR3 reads CSGWEGRAGELFF. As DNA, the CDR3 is TGCAGCGGTTGGGAGGGGAGGGCCGGGGAGCTGTTTTTT.